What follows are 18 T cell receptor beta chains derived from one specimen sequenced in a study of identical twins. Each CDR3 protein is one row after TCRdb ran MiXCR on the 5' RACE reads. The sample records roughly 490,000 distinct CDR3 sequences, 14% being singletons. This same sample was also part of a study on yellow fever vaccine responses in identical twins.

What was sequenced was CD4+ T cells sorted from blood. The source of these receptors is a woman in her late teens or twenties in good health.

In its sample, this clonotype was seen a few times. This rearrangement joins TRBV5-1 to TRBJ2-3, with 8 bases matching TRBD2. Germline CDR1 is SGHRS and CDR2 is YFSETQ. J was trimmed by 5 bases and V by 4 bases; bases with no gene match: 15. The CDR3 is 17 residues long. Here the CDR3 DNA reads TGCGCCAGCAGCGTTGGTAAACGGGGGGGCCAAGAAGATACGCAGTATTTT. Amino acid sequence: CASSVGKRGGQEDTQYF.

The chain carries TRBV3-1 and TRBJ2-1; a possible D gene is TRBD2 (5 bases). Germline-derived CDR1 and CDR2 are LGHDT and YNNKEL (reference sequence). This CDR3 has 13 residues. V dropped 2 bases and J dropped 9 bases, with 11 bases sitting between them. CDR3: CASSQRGEGEQFF. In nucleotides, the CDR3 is TGTGCCAGCAGCCAAAGAGGCGAGGGTGAGCAGTTCTTC.

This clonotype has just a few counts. CDR3 protein: CASIRGGTGANVLTF. In DNA form, the CDR3 reads TGTGCCAGCATCAGAGGAGGGACTGGGGCCAACGTCCTGACTTTC. V gene TRBV6-2 or TRBV6-3 combines with J gene TRBJ2-6, with D tentatively TRBD2 (6 bases). The germline V gene encodes CDR1 MNHEY and CDR2 SVGEGT. The CDR3 is 15 amino acids. V lost 7 bases to trimming and J lost 2 bases, with 12 bases between them.

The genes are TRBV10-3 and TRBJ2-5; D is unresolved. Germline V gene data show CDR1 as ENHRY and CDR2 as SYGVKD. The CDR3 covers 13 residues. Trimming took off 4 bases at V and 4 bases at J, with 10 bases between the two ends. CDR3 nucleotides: TGTGCCATCAGTGTCAATAGGGTAGAGACCCAGTACTTC. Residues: CAISVNRVETQYF.

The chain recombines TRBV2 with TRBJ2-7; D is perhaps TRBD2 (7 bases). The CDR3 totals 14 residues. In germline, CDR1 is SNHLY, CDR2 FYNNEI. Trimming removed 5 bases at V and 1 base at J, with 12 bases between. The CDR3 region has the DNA TGTGCCAGCAGTAAACAGGGAGGGTCCTACGAGCAGTACTTC. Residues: CASSKQGGSYEQYF.

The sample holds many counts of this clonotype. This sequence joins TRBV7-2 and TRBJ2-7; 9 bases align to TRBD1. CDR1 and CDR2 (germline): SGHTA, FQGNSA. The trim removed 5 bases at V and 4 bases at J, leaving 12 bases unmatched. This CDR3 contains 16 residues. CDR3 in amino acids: CASSLSGGTGKYEQYF. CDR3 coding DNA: TGTGCCAGCAGCCTTTCCGGGGGGACAGGGAAGTACGAGCAGTACTTC.

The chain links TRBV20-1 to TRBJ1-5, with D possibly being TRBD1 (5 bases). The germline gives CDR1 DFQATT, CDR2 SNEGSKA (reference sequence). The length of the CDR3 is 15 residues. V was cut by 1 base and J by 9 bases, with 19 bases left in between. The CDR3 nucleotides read TGCAGTGCTAGAGCCCTCACAGGAGAACTAGTGCCCCAGCATTTT. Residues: CSARALTGELVPQHF.

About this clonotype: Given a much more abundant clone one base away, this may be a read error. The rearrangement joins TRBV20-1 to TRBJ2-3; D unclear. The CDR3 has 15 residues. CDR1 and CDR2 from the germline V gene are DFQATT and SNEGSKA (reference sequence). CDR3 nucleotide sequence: TGCTGTGCTAGAGTACCCCCGGCTAGCACAGATACGCAGTATTTT. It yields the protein CCARVPPASTDTQYF.

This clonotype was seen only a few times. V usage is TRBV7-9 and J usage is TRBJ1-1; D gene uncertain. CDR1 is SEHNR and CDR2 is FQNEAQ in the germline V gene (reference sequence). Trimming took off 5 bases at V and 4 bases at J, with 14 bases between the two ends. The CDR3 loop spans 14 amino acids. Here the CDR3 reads CASSARGLSTEAFF. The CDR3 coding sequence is TGTGCCAGCAGCGCCCGTGGGTTGTCCACTGAAGCTTTCTTT.

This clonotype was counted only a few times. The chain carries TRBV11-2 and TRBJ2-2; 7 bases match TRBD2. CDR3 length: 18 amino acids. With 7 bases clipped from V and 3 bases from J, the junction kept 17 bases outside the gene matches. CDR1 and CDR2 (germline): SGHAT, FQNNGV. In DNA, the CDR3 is TGTGCCAGCAAGAGAAAGGGTCCTGGGGGAGGGGACACCGGGGAGCTGTTTTTT. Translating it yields CASKRKGPGGGDTGELFF. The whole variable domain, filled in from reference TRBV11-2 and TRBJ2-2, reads EAGVAQSPRYKIIEKRQSVAFWCNPISGHATLYWYQQILGQGPKLLIQFQNNGVVDDSQLPKDRFSAERLKGVDSTLKIQPAKLEDSAVYLCASKRKGPGGGDTGELFFGEGSRLTVL.

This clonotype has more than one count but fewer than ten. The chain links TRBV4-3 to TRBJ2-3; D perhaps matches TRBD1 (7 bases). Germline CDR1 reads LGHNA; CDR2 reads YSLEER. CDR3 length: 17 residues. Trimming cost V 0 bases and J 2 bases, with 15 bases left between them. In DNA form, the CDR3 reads TGCGCCAGCAGCCAAGACGTGACAGGGAGGTCCACAGATACGCAGTATTTT. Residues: CASSQDVTGRSTDTQYF.

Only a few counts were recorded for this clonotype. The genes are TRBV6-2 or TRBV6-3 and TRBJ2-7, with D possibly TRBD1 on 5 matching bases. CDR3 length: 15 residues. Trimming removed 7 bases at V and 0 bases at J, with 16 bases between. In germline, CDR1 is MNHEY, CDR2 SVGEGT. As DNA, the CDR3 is TGTGCCAGCAAGAGCCGACAGCCCGGCTCCTACGAGCAGTACTTC. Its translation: CASKSRQPGSYEQYF.

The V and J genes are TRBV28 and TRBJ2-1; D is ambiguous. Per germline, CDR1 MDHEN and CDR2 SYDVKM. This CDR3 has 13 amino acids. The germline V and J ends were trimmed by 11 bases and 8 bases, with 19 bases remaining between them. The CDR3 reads CAGRDKWYHEQFF. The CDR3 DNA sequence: TGTGCCGGACGAGATAAATGGTACCATGAGCAGTTCTTC.

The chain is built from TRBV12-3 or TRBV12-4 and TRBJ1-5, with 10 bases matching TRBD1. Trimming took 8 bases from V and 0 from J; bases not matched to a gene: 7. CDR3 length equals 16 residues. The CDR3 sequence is CASRDRGPNSNQPQHF. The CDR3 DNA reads TGTGCCAGCCGGGACAGGGGACCGAATAGCAATCAGCCCCAGCATTTT.

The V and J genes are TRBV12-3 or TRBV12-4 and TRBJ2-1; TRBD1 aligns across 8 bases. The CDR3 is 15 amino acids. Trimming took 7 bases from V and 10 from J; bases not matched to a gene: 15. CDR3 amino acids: CASNPLGQGAGEQFF. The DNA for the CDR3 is TGTGCCAGCAATCCTCTGGGGCAGGGGGCAGGGGAGCAGTTCTTC.

The CDR3 DNA reads as TGCAGCGTACGACTAGCCCGCGAGCAGTTCTTC. Protein sequence: CSVRLAREQFF. This chain connects TRBV29-1 to TRBJ2-1; 7 bases agree with TRBD2. Germline loops: CDR1 SQVTM, CDR2 ANQGSEA. Losses at the gene ends were 6 bases for V and 10 bases for J; bases not matched to a gene: 6. The CDR3 has 11 residues.

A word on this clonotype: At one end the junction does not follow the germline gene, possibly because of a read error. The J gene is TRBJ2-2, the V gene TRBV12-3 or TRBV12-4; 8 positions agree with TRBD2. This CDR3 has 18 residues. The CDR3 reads CACSPPGSSGGNTGELFF. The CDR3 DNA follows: TGTGCCTGCAGTCCTCCGGGTTCGAGCGGGGGGAACACCGGGGAGCTGTTTTTT.

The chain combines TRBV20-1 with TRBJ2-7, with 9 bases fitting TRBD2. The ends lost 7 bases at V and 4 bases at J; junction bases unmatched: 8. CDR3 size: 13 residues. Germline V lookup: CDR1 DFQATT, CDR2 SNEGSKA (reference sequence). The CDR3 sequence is CSERGLAGYEQYF. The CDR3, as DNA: TGCAGTGAAAGGGGGCTAGCGGGGTACGAGCAGTACTTC.